The TCR beta chain under discussion was sequenced for a study of T cell changes during pregnancy in multiple sclerosis. The repertoire was sequenced with immunoSEQ multiplex PCR; TCRdb's copy has only in-frame clones and lacks some. This table has tens of thousands of clones, roughly 94% appearing once. Looked up from germline, CDR1 is SQVTM and CDR2 is ANQGSEA. The CDR3 runs 12 residues. J was trimmed by 3 bases and V by 7 bases; bases with no gene match: 4. This TCR was sampled from a female donor with multiple sclerosis, enrolled in a pregnancy study. The V gene is TRBV29-1, the J gene TRBJ1-1; 8 nucleotides match TRBD1. The sequencing here drew on peripheral blood, taken before pregnancy. CDR3 region: CSARQGYTEAFF. The CDR3 DNA is TGCAGCGCTAGACAGGGGTACACTGAAGCTTTCTTT.